The TCR beta chain under discussion was sequenced for a study of blood T cell repertoires in COVID-19. Study at large: COVID-19 samples, acute and convalescent, were from the United States, Italy and Spain. T cells, B-cell-depleted T cells, or PBMCs provided the cDNA or gDNA that served as material.

CDR3 length equals 16 residues. Germline values: CDR1 KGHSH, CDR2 LQKENI. V shed 1 base, J shed 2 bases, and the junction held 6 bases outside the gene matches. Per the study methods: Counts of nucleated cells, estimated from reference gene primer amplification, were obtained. The assay was immunoSEQ multiplex PCR, and TCRdb's table has in-frame clones only and misses some. V and J calls and clone size come straight from that table; D and trimming were deduced from the DNA. The sample lists under 60,000 clones, 75% to 95% occurring once. Sequencing was done on a sample of peripheral blood. V is TRBV18 and J is TRBJ2-7, with 9 bases fitting TRBD1. This TCR came from a man aged 45 to 65 with active COVID-19. The CDR3 DNA reads TGTGCCAGCTCACCACTCCCCACAGGGGGCACCTACGAGCAGTACTTC. This gives the protein CASSPLPTGGTYEQYF.